This T cell receptor (beta chain) was found in a study of blood T cell repertoires in COVID-19 (dated by TCRdb to the early 2020s). Study-wide context: Collaborator samples came from the United States, Italy and Spain and covered acute and convalescent phases of COVID-19. The material from the prospective study consisted of cDNA or gDNA derived from T cells, B-cell-depleted T cells, or PBMCs. Subjects who had been exposed to COVID-19, were actively infected with it, or had recovered from it provided the deeply sampled blood TCRbeta repertoires that made up the dataset. The repertoires were made available in a free public database intended to serve as a resource for research on the immune response to SARS-CoV-2. The samples were drawn from the first 160 participants of the ongoing ImmuneRACE study and from 1,254 subjects provided by 6 global collaborators. The sample metadata nearly always contained a de-identified subject ID, COVID-19 status, age in years and sex. Where available, HLA class I and class II types were obtained from metadata supplied by the sample provider rather than from assay-based typing. Study-wide findings and limitations: How much clinical and demographic metadata was included differed by source and by participant, and the metadata was provided uncurated.

This clone was observed a single time. Its antigen is still unknown. One base away there is no much larger clone; base qualities are not given. TCRbeta CDR3 regions were amplified from genomic DNA by means of the immunoSEQ Assay, a bias-controlled multiplex PCR. For the original study's pipeline: The number of nucleated cells in each sample was estimated from the amplification of reference gene primers within the assay. To quantify the absolute abundance of each unique TCRbeta CDR3 rearrangement, sequence reads were collapsed and filtered. For each sample, productive Simpson clonality was calculated by taking the square root of Simpson's diversity index across productive rearrangements. The immuneACCESS repertoire file appears here via TCRdb, limited to in-frame rearrangements. These files lack a portion of the clones; in checked studies, under half of the deficit traces to unresolved V genes, and the cause of the others is not known. V, J and clone size reflect that table, while D and trimming were determined from the DNA. The sample table shows 150,000 to 200,000 clones, and approximately 88% are seen once. The ten largest account for about 2.6% of the sample.

From cysteine to phenylalanine, the CDR3 is 14 amino acids long. Just the 42-base CDR3 DNA is kept, in frame starting at base 1. V lost 6 bases and J lost 10 bases; the stretch between them is 16 bases long. The germline V gene gives CDR1 as KGHSH and CDR2 as LQKENI. Whole blood was collected in K2EDTA tubes by collaborating institutions according to the institutions' own protocols. Collaborator samples were shipped for TCRbeta analysis as frozen whole blood, isolated PBMCs, or DNA extracted from either sample type. Material for sequencing was peripheral blood. The TCR was taken from a man aged 55 to 70 with acute or convalescent COVID-19. The chain is encoded by TRBV18 joined to TRBJ1-6; too little of a D gene remains to name it. The sequence in DNA is TGTGCCAGCTCCCCCGCGGAGGGTCGGTCACCCCTCCACTTT. This is translated as CASSPAEGRSPLHF.